The source of this T cell receptor (beta chain) is a study of blood T cell repertoires in COVID-19. Original handling: Estimation of nucleated cell counts relied on the amplification of reference gene primers. The method was immunoSEQ multiplex PCR; TCRdb's version includes in-frame clones alone and lacks a portion of them. The V and J calls and the clone size are those of that table, but D and trimming were determined from the DNA. This table holds approximately 200,000 clones, about 88% found once. Trimming removed 8 bases at V and 8 bases at J, with 15 bases between. This CDR3 contains 12 residues.

The chain links TRBV23-1 to TRBJ1-1; D gene ambiguous. TRBV23-1 is flagged as an ORF with uncertain function. This clonotype originated in a man aged 40-55 years with active or convalescent COVID-19. Sequencing used peripheral blood. The CDR3 coding sequence is TGCGCCAGCTCCCGGCTGGCGGAAGAAGCTTTCTTT. This translates into CASSRLAEEAFF.